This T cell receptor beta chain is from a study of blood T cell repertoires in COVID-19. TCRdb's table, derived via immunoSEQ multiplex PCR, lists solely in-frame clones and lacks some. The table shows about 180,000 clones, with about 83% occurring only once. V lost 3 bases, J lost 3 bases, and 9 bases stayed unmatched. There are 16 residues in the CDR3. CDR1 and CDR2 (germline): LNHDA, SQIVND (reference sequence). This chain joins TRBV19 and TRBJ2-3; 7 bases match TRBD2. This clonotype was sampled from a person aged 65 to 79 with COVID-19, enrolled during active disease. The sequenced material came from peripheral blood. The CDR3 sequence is CASSMMPSGRTDTQYF. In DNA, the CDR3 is TGTGCCAGTAGTATGATGCCTAGCGGCCGAACAGATACGCAGTATTTT.